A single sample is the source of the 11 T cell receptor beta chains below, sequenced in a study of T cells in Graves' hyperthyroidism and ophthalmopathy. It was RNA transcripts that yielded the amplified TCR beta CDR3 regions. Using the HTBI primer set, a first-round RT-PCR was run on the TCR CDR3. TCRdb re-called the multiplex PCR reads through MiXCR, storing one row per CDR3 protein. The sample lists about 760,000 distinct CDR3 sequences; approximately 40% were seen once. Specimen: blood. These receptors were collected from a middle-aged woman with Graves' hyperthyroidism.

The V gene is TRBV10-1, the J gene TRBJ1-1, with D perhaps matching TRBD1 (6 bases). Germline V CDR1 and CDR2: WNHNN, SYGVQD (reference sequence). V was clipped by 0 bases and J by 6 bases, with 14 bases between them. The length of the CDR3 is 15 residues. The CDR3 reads CASSESGTGGAEAFF. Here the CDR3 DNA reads TGCGCCAGCAGTGAGTCAGGGACCGGGGGCGCTGAAGCTTTCTTT.

In DNA, the CDR3 is TGTGCCAGCAGTGAACAGGGTTTCATCGGGGAGCTGTTTTTT. Its protein product is CASSEQGFIGELFF. The chain combines TRBV12-3 or TRBV12-4 with TRBJ2-2; tentative D call: TRBD1 (6 bases). This CDR3 spans 14 amino acids. Trimming shortened V by 5 bases and J by 7 bases, and 14 bases separated the two germline ends.

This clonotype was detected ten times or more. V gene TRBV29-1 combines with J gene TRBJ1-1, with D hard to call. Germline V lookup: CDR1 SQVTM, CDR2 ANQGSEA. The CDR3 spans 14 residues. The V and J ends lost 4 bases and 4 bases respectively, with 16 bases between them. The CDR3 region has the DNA TGCAGCGTTGCATCAGGTAGAGGAGGCACTGAAGCTTTCTTT. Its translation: CSVASGRGGTEAFF.

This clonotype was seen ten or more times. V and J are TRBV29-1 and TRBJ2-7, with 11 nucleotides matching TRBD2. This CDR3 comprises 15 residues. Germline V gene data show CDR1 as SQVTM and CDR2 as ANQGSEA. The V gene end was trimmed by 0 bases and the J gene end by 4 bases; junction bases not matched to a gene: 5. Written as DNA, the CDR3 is TGCAGCGTTGAAGATCGAGGGACTAGCGGTTACGAGCAGTACTTC. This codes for CSVEDRGTSGYEQYF.

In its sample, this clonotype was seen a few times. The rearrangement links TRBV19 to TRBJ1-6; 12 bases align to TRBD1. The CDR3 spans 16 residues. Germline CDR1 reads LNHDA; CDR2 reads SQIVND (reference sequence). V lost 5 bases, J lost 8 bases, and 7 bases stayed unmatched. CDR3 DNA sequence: TGTGCCAGTAGTCCGGGACAGGGGGCAGGGTATTCACCCCTCCACTTT. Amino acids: CASSPGQGAGYSPLHF.

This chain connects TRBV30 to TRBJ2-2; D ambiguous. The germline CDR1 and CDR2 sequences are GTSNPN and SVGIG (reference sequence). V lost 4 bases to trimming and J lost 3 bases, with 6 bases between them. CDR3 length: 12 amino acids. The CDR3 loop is CAWMGDTGELFF. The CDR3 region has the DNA TGTGCCTGGATGGGCGACACCGGGGAGCTGTTTTTT.

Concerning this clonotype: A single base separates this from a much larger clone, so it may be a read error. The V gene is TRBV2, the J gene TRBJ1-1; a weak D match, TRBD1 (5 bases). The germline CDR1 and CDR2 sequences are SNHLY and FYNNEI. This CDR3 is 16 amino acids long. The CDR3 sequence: CGSSYSKGTMNTEAFF. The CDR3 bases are TGTGGCAGCAGTTACTCGAAGGGGACCATGAACACTGAAGCTTTCTTT. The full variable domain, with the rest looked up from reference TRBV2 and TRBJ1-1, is EPEVTQTPSHQVTQMGQEVILRCVPISNHLYFYWYRQILGQKVEFLVSFYNNEISEKSEIFDDQFSVERPDGSNFTLKIRSTKLEDSAMYFCGSSYSKGTMNTEAFFGQGTRLTVV.

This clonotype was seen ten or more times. As DNA, the CDR3 is TGCAGTGCTAGGCCTTTAGCGGGAGCAATGTACGAGCAGTACTTC. This codes for CSARPLAGAMYEQYF. The V and J genes are TRBV20-1 and TRBJ2-7, with TRBD2 identical over 9 bases. Germline CDR1 is DFQATT and CDR2 is SNEGSKA (reference sequence). The CDR3 runs to 15 residues. Germline trimming cut 3 bases from V and 4 bases from J; bases unmatched to any gene: 10.

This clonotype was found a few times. The CDR3, as DNA: TGTGCCAGCAGGACCTTTCAGAACACTGAAGCTTTCTTT. Amino acids: CASRTFQNTEAFF. V usage is TRBV6-5 and J usage is TRBJ1-1; no clear D. V lost 6 bases and J lost 1, with 9 bases in between. CDR3 size: 13 residues. The germline V gene has CDR1 MNHEY and CDR2 SVGAGI.

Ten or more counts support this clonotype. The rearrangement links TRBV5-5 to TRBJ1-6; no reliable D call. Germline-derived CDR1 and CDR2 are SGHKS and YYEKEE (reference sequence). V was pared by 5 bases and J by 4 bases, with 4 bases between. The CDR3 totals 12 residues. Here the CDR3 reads CASREYNSPLHF. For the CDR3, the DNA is TGTGCCAGCAGGGAGTATAATTCACCCCTCCACTTT.

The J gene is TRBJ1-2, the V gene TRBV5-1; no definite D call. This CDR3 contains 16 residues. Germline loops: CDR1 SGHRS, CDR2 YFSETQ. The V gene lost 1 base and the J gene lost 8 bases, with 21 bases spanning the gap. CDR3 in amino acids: CASSLYNARDSRGYTF. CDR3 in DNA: TGCGCCAGCAGCTTGTATAACGCGAGGGATTCAAGGGGCTACACCTTC.